This passage covers 19 T cell receptor beta chains from one sample sequenced in a study of vaccination and CD4 T cells after COVID-19. Treatment here: approximately 10-day PBMC culture with coronavirus spike peptide pools or control peptides (ViraFEST assay). No antigen has been identified for these receptors. Cultured CD4+ T cells had their DNA profiled by the Oncomine TCR Beta short-read assay. TCRdb re-analysed the PCR reads in MiXCR, keeping a single row per CDR3 protein. The repertoire holds about 15,000 distinct CDR3 sequences, over 45% seen once, with more than 13% in the top ten. Sequenced input: CD4+ T cells from blood, cultured in vitro. The receptors come from a human donor who had recovered from COVID-19.

The V and J genes are TRBV28 and TRBJ2-5; D is ambiguous. With 5 bases removed from V and 2 bases from J, the gap between germline ends came to 15 bases. Germline CDR1 and CDR2: MDHEN and SYDVKM. This CDR3 has 15 amino acids. The CDR3 region is CASSIGGASQETQYF. Here the CDR3 DNA reads TGTGCCAGCAGTATCGGCGGCGCCTCTCAAGAGACCCAGTACTTC.

The rearrangement joins TRBV6-2 or TRBV6-3 to TRBJ2-1; 8 bases are shared with TRBD2. The J segment lost 0 bases and the V segment lost 6 bases, leaving 13 bases of the junction unmatched. This CDR3 comprises 18 residues. Germline CDR1 reads MNHEY; CDR2 reads SVGEGT. The CDR3 region is CASSRTSGRKASYNEQFF. The CDR3, as DNA: TGTGCCAGCAGCCGAACTAGCGGACGGAAAGCCTCCTACAATGAGCAGTTCTTC.

The rearrangement joins TRBV2 to TRBJ2-5; no clear D. This CDR3 is built from 11 residues. Germline CDR1 reads SNHLY; CDR2 reads FYNNEI. V was clipped by 7 bases and J by 5 bases, with 8 bases between them. DNA for the CDR3: TGTGCCAGCAAGGTTGGGGAGACCCAGTACTTC. The encoded protein is CASKVGETQYF.

V usage is TRBV20-1 and J usage is TRBJ1-6; 9 bases map to TRBD1. This CDR3 region has 19 residues. In germline, CDR1 is DFQATT, CDR2 SNEGSKA (reference sequence). V trimming: 0 bases; J trimming: 7 bases; junction bases outside the gene matches: 16. In DNA, the CDR3 is TGCAGTGCTAGAGATCACGTTCGGACAGGGGCTGGTTTAAATTCACCCCTCCACTTT. Translated: CSARDHVRTGAGLNSPLHF.

This chain uses TRBV24-1 with TRBJ2-7; 8 nucleotides agree with TRBD1. V gave up 6 bases and J gave up 5 bases; unmatched junction bases: 2. Germline lookup yields CDR1 KGHDR and CDR2 SFDVKD. CDR3 length equals 12 residues. CDR3 in amino acids: CATSSGGHEQYF. CDR3 nucleotides: TGTGCCACCAGTTCAGGGGGCCACGAGCAGTACTTC.

This clonotype has only a few counts. The V and J genes are TRBV28 and TRBJ1-6; D is possibly TRBD1 (5 bases). The CDR3 covers 16 residues. Germline V gene lookup returns CDR1 MDHEN and CDR2 SYDVKM. Trimming left V 3 bases short and J 0 bases short, with 9 bases between. CDR3 DNA: TGTGCCAGCAGTTTTCAGGGTGGCTCCTATAATTCACCCCTCCACTTT. This sequence encodes CASSFQGGSYNSPLHF.

The chain has TRBV6-1 and TRBJ2-5; possibly TRBD1 or TRBD2 for D (5 bases each). CDR1 and CDR2 from the germline V gene are MNHNS and SASEGT. There are 18 residues in the CDR3. Trimming shortened V by 5 bases and J by 3 bases, and 25 bases separated the two germline ends. CDR3 bases: TGTGCCAGCAGTATTATCCCCGGGGACCTAATGCGGAAAGAGACCCAGTACTTC. Its translation: CASSIIPGDLMRKETQYF.

V is TRBV5-1 and J is TRBJ2-3, with 7 bases lining up with TRBD1. This CDR3 contains 16 residues. The junction had 12 bases not matched to a gene; V was cut back by 4 bases and J by 4 bases. Germline loops: CDR1 SGHRS, CDR2 YFSETQ. The CDR3 reads CASSGMTGFGADTQYF. The CDR3 DNA sequence: TGCGCCAGCAGCGGGATGACAGGGTTTGGGGCAGATACGCAGTATTTT.

In this sample, this clonotype turned up a few times. The chain joins TRBV27 to TRBJ1-2; possibly TRBD1 for D (6 bases). The germline V gene has CDR1 MNHEY and CDR2 SMNVEV (reference sequence). The CDR3 loop spans 17 amino acids. V gave up 6 bases and J gave up 4 bases, with 24 bases separating them. The CDR3 reads CASRSSRLTGSSYGYTF. The CDR3 DNA sequence: TGTGCCAGCAGATCCTCACGATTAACAGGGTCTTCCTATGGCTACACCTTC.

CDR3 protein: CASRWTDVNNSPLHF. CDR3 DNA: TGTGCCAGCAGGTGGACAGACGTCAATAATTCACCCCTCCACTTT. This chain uses TRBV2 with TRBJ1-6, with a possible D match to TRBD1 (6 bases). Per the germline V gene, CDR1 is SNHLY and CDR2 is FYNNEI. V was clipped by 6 bases and J by 5 bases, with 14 bases between them. The CDR3 is made up of 15 amino acids.

The chain links TRBV20-1 to TRBJ2-1, with TRBD2 identical over 7 bases. The CDR3 spans 15 residues. From germline, CDR1 is DFQATT and CDR2 SNEGSKA (reference sequence). The J segment lost 4 bases and the V segment lost 4 bases, leaving 10 bases of the junction unmatched. The CDR3 region is CSATLGGGPYNEQFF. For the CDR3, the DNA is TGCAGTGCTACCCTCGGGGGAGGGCCATACAATGAGCAGTTCTTC.

This clonotype was detected only a few times. The chain combines TRBV6-5 with TRBJ2-5; 12 positions match TRBD2. Trimming at V came to 0 bases and at J to 5 bases, leaving 7 bases not matched to a gene. Germline V CDR1 and CDR2: MNHEY, SVGAGI. The CDR3 covers 17 residues. The CDR3 reads CASSYSASGRAGETQYF. CDR3 nucleotide sequence: TGTGCCAGCAGTTACTCGGCTAGCGGGAGGGCTGGCGAGACCCAGTACTTC.

This chain joins TRBV6-1 and TRBJ2-7; TRBD1 aligns across 7 bases. CDR3 length: 13 residues. Trimming at V came to 6 bases and at J to 3 bases, leaving 5 bases not matched to a gene. From germline, CDR1 is MNHNS and CDR2 SASEGT. Here the CDR3 reads CASRLRQGYEQYF. The CDR3 DNA reads as TGTGCCAGCAGATTGCGACAGGGCTACGAGCAGTACTTC.

The J gene is TRBJ1-5, the V gene TRBV11-2; D is unclear. Germline values: CDR1 SGHAT, CDR2 FQNNGV. V was trimmed by 2 bases and J by 8 bases, leaving 10 bases between them. The CDR3 extends over 13 amino acids. The CDR3 DNA is TGTGCCAGCAGCTTACGGGTATGGGAGCCCCAGCATTTT. Protein sequence: CASSLRVWEPQHF. Combining the CDR3 with reference TRBV11-2 and TRBJ1-5 gives the whole variable domain EAGVAQSPRYKIIEKRQSVAFWCNPISGHATLYWYQQILGQGPKLLIQFQNNGVVDDSQLPKDRFSAERLKGVDSTLKIQPAKLEDSAVYLCASSLRVWEPQHFGDGTRLSIL.

This clonotype is large by share. This chain joins TRBV5-4 and TRBJ2-5; 9 positions agree with TRBD2. There are 14 residues in the CDR3. With 4 bases clipped from V and 3 bases from J, the junction kept 4 bases outside the gene matches. Germline loops: CDR1 SGHNT, CDR2 YYREEE (reference sequence). CDR3 in DNA: TGTGCCAGCAGCCCGACTAGCGGTAAAGAGACCCAGTACTTC. Translation: CASSPTSGKETQYF.

This clonotype was picked up a small number of times. V and J are TRBV20-1 and TRBJ2-3, with D unresolved. The CDR3 extends over 16 amino acids. The ends were cut back, 3 bases at V and 0 bases at J, with 16 bases in the middle. Germline V gene data show CDR1 as DFQATT and CDR2 as SNEGSKA (reference sequence). CDR3 bases: TGCAGTGCTAGGCCCACCCGCGGTTCTAGCACAGATACGCAGTATTTT. Protein: CSARPTRGSSTDTQYF.

This clonotype showed up just a few times. This chain links TRBV7-9 with TRBJ1-5; perhaps TRBD1 as D (5 bases). The CDR3 spans 14 residues. Germline V lookup: CDR1 SEHNR, CDR2 FQNEAQ (reference sequence). The ends were cut back, 5 bases at V and 0 bases at J, with 8 bases in the middle. CDR3 amino acids: CASSDSGSNQPQHF. The CDR3 DNA reads TGTGCCAGCAGCGACAGTGGTAGCAATCAGCCCCAGCATTTT.

In its sample, this clonotype was seen a few times. This rearrangement joins TRBV4-1 to TRBJ1-5; D remains ambiguous. Germline V lookup: CDR1 MGHRA, CDR2 YSYEKL. V lost 0 bases and J lost 5, with 8 bases in between. There are 14 residues in the CDR3. Here the CDR3 reads CASSQDRQDQPQHF. Here the CDR3 DNA reads TGCGCCAGCAGCCAAGATCGCCAGGATCAGCCCCAGCATTTT.

V usage is TRBV5-1 and J usage is TRBJ1-2, with TRBD1 identical over 11 bases. Germline CDR1 SGHRS, CDR2 YFSETQ. With V trimmed by 3 bases and J by 4 bases, 5 bases remained unmatched. The CDR3 has 15 amino acids. CDR3 sequence reads: CASSSRTGGGYGYTF. The CDR3 DNA reads TGCGCCAGCAGCTCGAGGACAGGGGGCGGCTATGGCTACACCTTC.